The T cell receptor (beta chain) described here comes from a study of blood T cell repertoires in COVID-19. Study overall: Both acute and convalescent COVID-19 samples were obtained from the United States, Italy and Spain.

Losses at the gene ends were 0 bases for V and 5 bases for J; bases not matched to a gene: 5. The CDR3 consists of 15 residues. Germline CDR1 SGHRS, CDR2 YFSETQ. Libraries were prepared by immunoSEQ multiplex PCR; TCRdb keeps only in-frame clonotypes and omits some of them. The repertoire holds approximately 73,000 clones, with around 84% as singletons. The sample taken for sequencing was peripheral blood. The receptor was isolated from an older woman with acute or convalescent COVID-19. The V call is TRBV5-1, the J call TRBJ2-7; 10 bases match TRBD1. DNA of the CDR3: TGCGCCAGCAGCTTGGAAGACAGGGGGCGAGACGAGCAGTACTTC. It specifies CASSLEDRGRDEQYF.